What follows are 8 T cell receptor beta chains derived from one specimen sequenced in a study of OX40 agonist ivuxolimab in advanced cancers. The data were produced by immunoSEQ multiplex PCR, yet TCRdb's version contains in-frame clones alone and is incomplete. The data hold tens of thousands of clones, with around 82% observed a single time. The source material was CD4+ or CD8+ T cells sorted from blood, sampled in a trial of the OX40 agonist ivuxolimab. Receptors originate from an adult with an advanced solid tumor such as melanoma, head and neck, liver or kidney cancer.

This clone ranks as medium-sized. V gene TRBV4-2 combines with J gene TRBJ2-7, with TRBD2 matching 7 bases. The V and J ends lost 3 bases and 5 bases, in that order; junction bases with no gene match: 4. The CDR3 loop spans 13 amino acids. The germline gives CDR1 LGHNA, CDR2 YNFKEQ. The CDR3 DNA reads TGTGCCAGCAGCCAGGGAACTAGCGACGAGCAGTACTTC. The encoded protein is CASSQGTSDEQYF.

V is TRBV9 and J is TRBJ2-5; D may be TRBD1 or TRBD2 (5 bases each). CDR3 length: 15 residues. V was pared by 3 bases and J by 4 bases, with 16 bases between. Germline CDR1 SGDLS, CDR2 YYNGEE. DNA of the CDR3: TGTGCCAGCAGCGAAAACCCAGGGACGGGAGAGACCCAGTACTTC. This sequence encodes CASSENPGTGETQYF. The full variable domain, its missing parts supplied by reference TRBV9 and TRBJ2-5, is DSGVTQTPKHLITATGQRVTLRCSPRSGDLSVYWYQQSLDQGLQFLIQYYNGEERAKGNILERFSAQQFPDLHSELNLSSLELGDSALYFCASSENPGTGETQYFGPGTRLLVL.

This chain uses TRBV7-8 with TRBJ1-1; D unresolved. Germline CDR1 SGHVS, CDR2 FQNEAQ. CDR3 length: 13 amino acids. The V end was cut by 5 bases, the J end by 4 bases, with 11 bases between. CDR3 amino acids: CASSLFFRTEAFF. CDR3 nucleotides: TGTGCCAGCAGCCTTTTTTTCCGCACTGAAGCTTTCTTT.

The chain joins TRBV30 to TRBJ1-1; D remains ambiguous. This CDR3 has 13 amino acids. V dropped 0 bases and J dropped 0 bases, with 5 bases sitting between them. CDR1 is GTSNPN and CDR2 is SVGIG in the germline V gene (reference sequence). CDR3 amino acids: CAWSVQLNTEAFF. The CDR3 coding sequence is TGTGCCTGGAGTGTACAACTGAACACTGAAGCTTTCTTT.

The V call is TRBV4-2, the J call TRBJ2-3; 12 positions agree with TRBD2. CDR1 LGHNA and CDR2 YNFKEQ come from the germline V gene. This CDR3 is built from 15 residues. The J segment lost 4 bases and the V segment lost 4 bases, leaving 3 bases of the junction unmatched. CDR3 bases: TGTGCCAGCAGCCCGCGGACTAGCGGGGCAGATACGCAGTATTTT. It specifies CASSPRTSGADTQYF.

V usage is TRBV7-8 and J usage is TRBJ2-7, with D possibly being TRBD1 or TRBD2 (5 bases each). In germline, CDR1 is SGHVS, CDR2 FQNEAQ. This CDR3 comprises 14 residues. The ends were cut back, 5 bases at V and 0 bases at J, with 11 bases in the middle. CDR3 residues: CASSPGRASYEQYF. CDR3 bases: TGTGCCAGCAGCCCGGGACGGGCCTCCTACGAGCAGTACTTC.

V and J are TRBV7-9 and TRBJ2-2; D is possibly TRBD2 (6 bases). This CDR3 has 16 residues. Germline CDR1 and CDR2: SEHNR and FQNEAQ (reference sequence). V was trimmed by 5 bases and J by 6 bases, leaving 19 bases between them. CDR3: CASSPWLASDAGELFF. The DNA of the CDR3 is TGTGCCAGCAGCCCCTGGCTAGCTAGCGACGCCGGGGAGCTGTTTTTT.

The chain carries TRBV6-5 and TRBJ1-1, with D possibly TRBD1 on 6 matching bases. Trimming pared 2 bases from V and 1 base from J, leaving 11 bases between. The CDR3 loop spans 15 amino acids. CDR1 and CDR2 (germline): MNHEY, SVGAGI. The CDR3 loop is CASSYVRGKNTEAFF. CDR3 nucleotides: TGTGCCAGCAGTTACGTCAGGGGCAAGAACACTGAAGCTTTCTTT.